This paragraph covers one T cell receptor (beta chain) sequence. The record originates from a study of patients and donors after allogeneic stem cell transplantation. CDR1 LNHDA and CDR2 SQIVND come from the germline V gene (reference sequence). This CDR3 is 14 amino acids long. With 7 bases removed from V and 0 bases from J, the gap between germline ends came to 12 bases. TCRdb processed the RT-PCR reads anew with MiXCR; each CDR3 protein has one entry. The sample includes approximately 29,000 distinct CDR3 sequences, 35% to 40% of them seen just once. This TCR came from a human donor who was either an allogeneic HSCT recipient or a stem cell or donor lymphocyte infusion donor (not recorded which). It is not recorded whose cells these are; they may come from a transplant donor. The sequenced sample was blood, either unsorted or a sorted T cell fraction (not recorded which). The chain combines TRBV19 with TRBJ1-1; D unresolved. The CDR3 nucleotides are TGTGCCAGTATGGATTTTAACATGAACACTGAAGCTTTCTTT. Its protein product is CASMDFNMNTEAFF.